A single sample is the source of the 21 T cell receptor beta chains below, sequenced in a study of T-cell reconstitution after alpha-beta-depleted transplantation in children. Using unique molecular identifiers, the investigators prepared the TCRbeta library. TCRdb called the PCR reads again in MiXCR, with one record for every CDR3 protein. Of about 250,000 distinct CDR3 sequences in the sample, approximately 24% were seen once. The material sequenced was PBMCs, mostly from graft donor cells, taken 360 days after TCRalphabeta/CD19-depleted stem cell transplant. These TCRs come from a female patient aged 2 to 10 who had a stem cell transplant for congenital amegakaryocytic thrombocytopenia, so the T cells may come from the graft donor.

The chain uses TRBV15 and TRBJ1-5, with 10 bases fitting TRBD1. Germline CDR1 reads LNHNV; CDR2 reads YYDKDF (reference sequence). The J segment lost 2 bases and the V segment lost 4 bases, leaving 8 bases of the junction unmatched. CDR3 size: 17 residues. In DNA form, the CDR3 reads TGTGCCACCAGCACCCAGACAGGGGGCAGAGGCAATCAGCCCCAGCATTTT. Translating gives CATSTQTGGRGNQPQHF.

This clonotype was found many times. This chain connects TRBV15 to TRBJ1-1; D gene unclear. CDR3 length: 14 amino acids. From germline, CDR1 is LNHNV and CDR2 YYDKDF (reference sequence). The V and J ends lost 0 bases and 8 bases respectively, with 13 bases between them. The CDR3 sequence: CATSRDRVGREAFF. The CDR3 bases are TGTGCCACCAGCAGAGATCGGGTTGGCCGCGAAGCTTTCTTT. The complete variable domain, with remaining parts taken from reference TRBV15 and TRBJ1-1, reads DAMVIQNPRYQVTQFGKPVTLSCSQTLNHNVMYWYQQKSSQAPKLLFHYYDKDFNNEADTPDNFQSRRPNTSFCFLDIRSPGLGDTAMYLCATSRDRVGREAFFGQGTRLTVV.

The chain has TRBV9 and TRBJ1-6; 7 bases match TRBD1. J gave up 5 bases and V 1 base, and 3 bases lay outside the gene matches. Germline V CDR1 and CDR2: SGDLS, YYNGEE. There are 15 residues in the CDR3. The CDR3 spells CASSVQTGDNSPLHF. CDR3 in DNA: TGTGCCAGCAGCGTACAAACAGGGGATAATTCACCCCTCCACTTT. Combining the CDR3 with reference TRBV9 and TRBJ1-6 gives the whole variable domain DSGVTQTPKHLITATGQRVTLRCSPRSGDLSVYWYQQSLDQGLQFLIQYYNGEERAKGNILERFSAQQFPDLHSELNLSSLELGDSALYFCASSVQTGDNSPLHFGNGTRLTVT.

The rearrangement joins TRBV4-1 to TRBJ2-1; 9 nucleotides align to TRBD1. V lost 1 base to trimming and J lost 6 bases; unmatched junction nucleotides: 4. The CDR3 has 15 residues. The germline V gene has CDR1 MGHRA and CDR2 YSYEKL. The CDR3 loop is CASSQVGQGSNEQFF. CDR3 nucleotide sequence: TGCGCCAGCAGCCAAGTGGGACAGGGCAGCAATGAGCAGTTCTTC.

This clonotype was seen many times. The V gene is TRBV12-3 or TRBV12-4, the J gene TRBJ1-5; TRBD1 is a possible D gene (6 bases). This CDR3 contains 15 residues. Trimming took off 5 bases at V and 5 bases at J, with 16 bases between the two ends. CDR3 DNA sequence: TGTGCCAGCAGTCCAGGGGCGCGGTGGGATCAGCCCCAGCATTTT. Protein sequence: CASSPGARWDQPQHF.

This clonotype appeared a few times. The V call is TRBV4-1, the J call TRBJ1-5, with D perhaps TRBD1 (5 bases). Trimming removed 1 base from V and 1 base from J, with 14 bases in between. Germline V CDR1 and CDR2: MGHRA, YSYEKL. This CDR3 spans 17 amino acids. The CDR3 DNA sequence: TGCGCCAGCAGCCAAGTGGCAGGGCGAGAGAGCAATCAGCCCCAGCATTTT. This gives the protein CASSQVAGRESNQPQHF.

This rearrangement joins TRBV15 to TRBJ2-2; D gene unclear. Germline lookup yields CDR1 LNHNV and CDR2 YYDKDF (reference sequence). The CDR3 runs to 14 residues. With 1 base removed from V and 1 base from J, the gap between germline ends came to 4 bases. The CDR3 sequence is CATSRVQNTGELFF. In nucleotides, the CDR3 is TGTGCCACCAGCAGAGTGCAGAACACCGGGGAGCTGTTTTTT.

This clonotype was seen ten or more times. The V gene is TRBV9, the J gene TRBJ2-1; no clear D gene. Between the trimmed V and J ends, which lost 0 bases and 0 bases, there was a span of 10 bases. CDR3 length: 16 amino acids. From germline, CDR1 is SGDLS and CDR2 YYNGEE. CDR3 loop: CASSVVPTISYNEQFF. CDR3 DNA: TGTGCCAGCAGCGTAGTCCCCACCATCTCCTACAATGAGCAGTTCTTC.

This rearrangement joins TRBV12-3 or TRBV12-4 to TRBJ1-2; tentative D call: TRBD1 (5 bases). V lost 5 bases to trimming and J lost 8 bases, with 15 bases between them. The CDR3 has 13 residues. CDR3 in amino acids: CASSPTGYGGYTF. The CDR3 coding sequence is TGTGCCAGCAGTCCTACAGGCTACGGAGGCTACACCTTC.

The chain has TRBV5-1 and TRBJ2-3; no clear D gene. Trimming pared 1 base from V and 0 bases from J, leaving 12 bases between. The CDR3 runs 16 residues. Germline assignment: CDR1 SGHRS and CDR2 YFSETQ. The CDR3 nucleotides are TGCGCCAGCAGCTTGATGGCAGGCGCTAGCACAGATACGCAGTATTTT. Protein sequence: CASSLMAGASTDTQYF.

This clonotype was counted a few times. V and J are TRBV4-1 and TRBJ1-2; D not certain. Germline V lookup: CDR1 MGHRA, CDR2 YSYEKL. The CDR3 sequence is 16 residues long. Trimming shortened V by 2 bases and J by 0 bases, and 13 bases separated the two germline ends. CDR3: CASSQPWASPNYGYTF. For the CDR3, the DNA is TGCGCCAGCAGCCAACCCTGGGCCAGCCCTAACTATGGCTACACCTTC.

This clonotype was counted ten times or more. CDR3 residues: CASSLFLAETQYF. The CDR3 DNA reads TGTGCCAGCAGCTTGTTCCTAGCTGAGACCCAGTACTTC. The V call is TRBV7-9, the J call TRBJ2-5; the D gene is possibly TRBD2 (5 bases). V lost 3 bases and J lost 5, with 10 bases in between. CDR1 is SEHNR and CDR2 is FQNEAQ in the germline V gene (reference sequence). This CDR3 region has 13 residues.

This clonotype was counted a few times. V is TRBV5-5 and J is TRBJ2-5; D unresolved. This CDR3 comprises 15 residues. Per the germline V gene, CDR1 is SGHKS and CDR2 is YYEKEE (reference sequence). The germline V and J ends were trimmed by 4 bases and 2 bases, with 15 bases remaining between them. CDR3 amino acids: CASSRAGTAQETQYF. CDR3 sequence (DNA): TGTGCCAGCAGCAGGGCCGGCACCGCTCAAGAGACCCAGTACTTC.

The V gene is TRBV4-1, the J gene TRBJ2-4, with D perhaps given as TRBD1 or TRBD2 (5 bases each). Between the trimmed V and J ends, which lost 0 bases and 6 bases, there was a span of 12 bases. Germline CDR1 reads MGHRA; CDR2 reads YSYEKL. CDR3 length equals 15 residues. The CDR3 here is CASSQDSGAGNIQYF. For the CDR3, the DNA is TGCGCCAGCAGCCAAGATTCCGGGGCAGGAAACATTCAGTACTTC.

This chain connects TRBV11-3 to TRBJ2-6, with D unclear. In germline, CDR1 is SGHNT, CDR2 YENEEA. The CDR3 consists of 12 residues. With 9 bases removed from V and 4 bases from J, the gap between germline ends came to 7 bases. This CDR3 reads CARGKGANVLTF. As DNA, the CDR3 is TGTGCCAGGGGCAAGGGGGCCAACGTCCTGACTTTC.

This clonotype was picked up a small number of times. The chain has TRBV6-5 and TRBJ1-1; no reliable D call. The length of the CDR3 is 14 residues. The germline V gene encodes CDR1 MNHEY and CDR2 SVGAGI. Trimming removed 2 bases at V and 0 bases at J, with 7 bases between. CDR3 loop: CASSYTLMNTEAFF. CDR3 bases: TGTGCCAGCAGTTACACCCTCATGAACACTGAAGCTTTCTTT.

This clonotype was seen at least ten times. The V and J genes are TRBV19 and TRBJ1-1; D unresolved. Germline CDR1 and CDR2: LNHDA and SQIVND (reference sequence). CDR3 length: 12 residues. Trimming took off 11 bases at V and 0 bases at J, with 10 bases between the two ends. The CDR3 spells CASAGMNTEAFF. The CDR3 nucleotides are TGTGCCTCCGCCGGAATGAACACTGAAGCTTTCTTT.

CDR3 coding DNA: TGTGCCAGCAGTATAGGACAGAGGCAGTATTTT. Translated: CASSIGQRQYF. The V call is TRBV25-1, the J call TRBJ2-3; a possible D gene is TRBD1 (6 bases). The CDR3 contains 11 residues. Germline V gives CDR1 MGHDK, CDR2 SYGVNS. Trimming pared 5 bases from V and 11 bases from J, leaving 11 bases between.

The table lists this clonotype with a few counts. J is TRBJ2-1 and V is TRBV6-5; D gene ambiguous. The length of the CDR3 is 15 residues. Germline assignment: CDR1 MNHEY and CDR2 SVGAGI. V was trimmed by 4 bases and J by 1 base, leaving 11 bases between them. In DNA, the CDR3 is TGTGCCAGCAGTTTCCTCCGGGTTTCCTACAATGAGCAGTTCTTC. Its protein is CASSFLRVSYNEQFF.

This clonotype was detected a few times. The chain joins TRBV6-2 or TRBV6-3 to TRBJ2-4, with TRBD2 matching over 13 bases. The V segment lost 2 bases and the J segment 7 bases; nucleotides outside the gene matches: 5. Germline V gives CDR1 MNHEY, CDR2 SVGEGT. This CDR3 has 16 residues. The CDR3, as DNA: TGTGCCAGCAGTTACCCCGGGACTAGCGGGGCTAACATTCAGTACTTC. Protein product: CASSYPGTSGANIQYF.

This clonotype was seen more than once but under ten times. The chain couples TRBV5-4 to TRBJ2-3, with D possibly being TRBD1 (6 bases). There are 14 residues in the CDR3. Germline loops: CDR1 SGHNT, CDR2 YYREEE (reference sequence). The germline V and J ends were trimmed by 5 bases and 4 bases, with 14 bases remaining between them. CDR3 region: CASRIFTGPDTQYF. DNA of the CDR3: TGTGCCAGCAGGATTTTCACAGGGCCAGATACGCAGTATTTT.